Reported below is one T cell receptor (beta chain). The antigen remains unidentified. This sample is part of a study of shared clonotypes between healthy human individuals. For the study at large: CD4 naive and CD4 memory each took three plates per donor, while CD8 naive took two and CD8 memory one. Study-wide results and caveats: Sampling covered blood only; tissue repertoires likely differ.

Only CD45RO-negative cells positively selected for CCR7 counted as naive CD8 cells, so terminally differentiated effector memory CD45RA+ cells were excluded. This CDR3 has 16 amino acids. Unmatched junction bases numbered 6, after V lost 0 bases and J lost 6 bases. Germline-derived CDR1 and CDR2 are LGHNA and YNFKEQ. The method was immunoSEQ multiplex PCR; TCRdb's version includes in-frame clones alone and lacks a portion of them. The sample shows roughly 1,800,000 clones, about 95% of them seen only once. Source material: naive CD8+ T cells sorted from blood. V is TRBV4-2 and J is TRBJ2-1; 9 positions match TRBD2. The receptor was isolated from a man aged 18 to 30 in good health. The CDR3 sequence: CASSQEEGLATNEQFF. DNA of the CDR3: TGTGCCAGCAGCCAAGAAGAAGGACTAGCGACCAATGAGCAGTTCTTC.